The 31 T cell receptor beta chains in this list originate from one sample, sequenced in a study of T cell changes during pregnancy in multiple sclerosis. Clones were sequenced by immunoSEQ multiplex PCR, and TCRdb holds only the in-frame ones, with some missing. The profile shows nearly 110,000 clones, around 93% of them singletons. The sequencing used peripheral blood, collected after pregnancy. Receptors originate from a female donor with multiple sclerosis, enrolled in a pregnancy study.

The J gene is TRBJ1-2, the V gene TRBV19; the D is unclear. CDR1 is LNHDA, CDR2 SQIVND, per germline (reference sequence). Trimming cost V 7 bases and J 10 bases, with 28 bases left between them. The CDR3 is 16 residues long. CDR3 loop: CASTTAGRRPSSTYTF. In DNA form, the CDR3 reads TGTGCCAGTACGACTGCCGGACGGAGGCCTTCTTCAACCTACACCTTC. Using reference TRBV19 and TRBJ1-2 for the parts outside the CDR3, the full variable domain is DGGITQSPKYLFRKEGQNVTLSCEQNLNHDAMYWYRQDPGQGLRLIYYSQIVNDFQKGDIAEGYSVSREKKESFPLTVTSAQKNPTAFYLCASTTAGRRPSSTYTFGSGTRLTVV.

The chain recombines TRBV5-4 with TRBJ2-7; 10 positions agree with TRBD2. In germline, CDR1 is SGHNT, CDR2 YYREEE (reference sequence). V shed 5 bases, J shed 0 bases, and the junction held 8 bases outside the gene matches. This CDR3 has 16 amino acids. The CDR3 DNA reads as TGTGCCAGCAGTTCCTCACTAGCGGGACCCTCCTACGAGCAGTACTTC. Amino acids: CASSSSLAGPSYEQYF.

The gene calls are TRBV5-8 and TRBJ1-2; 8 positions agree with TRBD1. Germline assignment: CDR1 SGHTS and CDR2 YDEGEE. This CDR3 region has 15 residues. The ends lost 1 base at V and 7 bases at J; junction bases unmatched: 9. CDR3 region: CASSLIPQGAIGYTF. CDR3 DNA: TGTGCCAGCAGCTTGATCCCGCAGGGGGCGATTGGCTACACCTTC.

The chain links TRBV30 to TRBJ2-7, with a tentative D call TRBD2 (6 bases). Between the trimmed V and J ends, which lost 4 bases and 5 bases, there was a span of 12 bases. Germline values: CDR1 GTSNPN, CDR2 SVGIG (reference sequence). The CDR3 totals 12 residues. CDR3 DNA sequence: TGTGCCTGGAAGGAGGGGACCCACGAGCAGTACTTC. As protein: CAWKEGTHEQYF.

This chain uses TRBV5-1 with TRBJ1-2; TRBD1 is a possible D gene (6 bases). The ends were cut back, 3 bases at V and 4 bases at J, with 13 bases in the middle. This CDR3 comprises 14 residues. Germline CDR1 and CDR2: SGHRS and YFSETQ. CDR3 nucleotides: TGCGCCAGCAGCTCCCTAGGGGGAGTCTATGGCTACACCTTC. It specifies CASSSLGGVYGYTF.

CDR3 sequence reads: CASSPGQAENTEAFF. CDR3 nucleotides: TGTGCCAGTAGTCCCGGACAGGCGGAGAACACTGAAGCTTTCTTT. The chain carries TRBV19 and TRBJ1-1; 7 bases map to TRBD1. CDR3 length: 15 amino acids. V was clipped by 5 bases and J by 1 base; unmatched bases: 7. Germline lookup yields CDR1 LNHDA and CDR2 SQIVND (reference sequence).

This clone was seen once. The rearrangement links TRBV30 to TRBJ1-4, with a weak D call TRBD1 (6 bases). V was cut by 2 bases and J by 5 bases, with 15 bases left in between. The germline V gene encodes CDR1 GTSNPN and CDR2 SVGIG (reference sequence). CDR3 length: 15 residues. CDR3 nucleotide sequence: TGTGCCTGGAGTCCTCGTGGGACAAAGAATGAAAAACTGTTTTTT. This gives the protein CAWSPRGTKNEKLFF.

V usage is TRBV27 and J usage is TRBJ2-7; possible D gene TRBD1, 6 bases. The CDR3 spans 15 residues. Germline CDR1 reads MNHEY; CDR2 reads SMNVEV (reference sequence). V lost 6 bases to trimming and J lost 5 bases, with 20 bases between them. In DNA, the CDR3 is TGTGCCAGCAGAGTTTATACCGGCAGGGGCCACGAGCAGTACTTC. It specifies CASRVYTGRGHEQYF.

V gene TRBV18 combines with J gene TRBJ2-2, with 7 bases that match TRBD1. With V trimmed by 3 bases and J by 4 bases, 5 bases remained unmatched. This CDR3 is built from 15 residues. Germline V gene data show CDR1 as KGHSH and CDR2 as LQKENI. The CDR3: CASSPLQGPTGELFF. For the CDR3, the DNA is TGTGCCAGCTCACCCTTACAGGGGCCCACCGGGGAGCTGTTTTTT.

The chain has TRBV19 and TRBJ2-7; D perhaps matches TRBD1 (6 bases). Looked up from germline, CDR1 is LNHDA and CDR2 is SQIVND (reference sequence). The germline V and J ends were trimmed by 4 bases and 2 bases, with 15 bases remaining between them. The CDR3 is made up of 15 amino acids. The CDR3 region is CASSTAGTPTYEQYF. In nucleotides, the CDR3 is TGTGCCAGTAGTACGGCCGGGACACCTACCTACGAGCAGTACTTC.

The chain uses TRBV28 and TRBJ2-2; possibly TRBD1 for D (5 bases). V shed 9 bases and J shed 3 bases, with 8 bases lying between them. Looked up from germline, CDR1 is MDHEN and CDR2 is SYDVKM. This CDR3 has 12 amino acids. CDR3 amino acids: CASTGYTGELFF. CDR3 in DNA: TGTGCCAGTACAGGTTACACCGGGGAGCTGTTTTTT.

The gene calls are TRBV7-9 and TRBJ1-4; 7 nucleotides match TRBD1. In germline, CDR1 is SEHNR, CDR2 FQNEAQ (reference sequence). With V trimmed by 4 bases and J by 3 bases, 5 bases remained unmatched. The CDR3 is 15 residues long. CDR3: CASSSRQGSNEKLFF. The CDR3 coding sequence is TGTGCCAGCAGCTCCCGACAGGGATCTAATGAAAAACTGTTTTTT.

The chain carries TRBV30 and TRBJ1-1, with 8 nucleotides matching TRBD1. V lost 5 bases and J lost 0; bases outside the gene matches: 2. The CDR3 consists of 13 residues. Per germline, CDR1 GTSNPN and CDR2 SVGIG (reference sequence). CDR3 residues: CAWGQGMNTEAFF. Here the CDR3 DNA reads TGTGCCTGGGGACAGGGAATGAACACTGAAGCTTTCTTT.

The V call is TRBV27, the J call TRBJ1-5, with 7 bases fitting TRBD1. CDR1 and CDR2 (germline): MNHEY, SMNVEV (reference sequence). V was pared by 6 bases and J by 4 bases, with 6 bases of the junction left unmatched. CDR3 length: 14 amino acids. The CDR3 sequence: CASSPTGLNQPQHF. CDR3 DNA: TGTGCCAGCAGCCCGACAGGGTTGAATCAGCCCCAGCATTTT.

V and J are TRBV9 and TRBJ2-3, with 11 positions matching TRBD2. V lost 0 bases to trimming and J lost 6 bases; unmatched junction nucleotides: 9. The germline V gene has CDR1 SGDLS and CDR2 YYNGEE. The CDR3 has 17 amino acids. CDR3 sequence reads: CASSVGALAGGRDTQYF. CDR3 DNA sequence: TGTGCCAGCAGCGTAGGGGCCCTAGCGGGGGGCCGGGATACGCAGTATTTT.

CDR3 residues: CASQEVKGANVLTF. The CDR3 nucleotides are TGTGCCAGCCAGGAGGTTAAAGGGGCCAACGTCCTGACTTTC. The chain recombines TRBV6-1 with TRBJ2-6, with D possibly TRBD2 on 5 matching bases. Trimming shortened V by 8 bases and J by 4 bases, and 12 bases separated the two germline ends. The CDR3 spans 14 residues. Germline-derived CDR1 and CDR2 are MNHNS and SASEGT.

The J gene is TRBJ2-5, the V gene TRBV7-6; TRBD1 matches 11 bases. Trimming at V came to 5 bases and at J to 5 bases, leaving 4 bases not matched to a gene. Germline values: CDR1 SGHVS, CDR2 FNYEAQ. This CDR3 is built from 14 residues. This CDR3 is CASSVDRGRETQYF. The DNA of the CDR3 is TGTGCCAGCAGCGTGGACAGGGGGCGGGAGACCCAGTACTTC. Combining the CDR3 with reference TRBV7-6 and TRBJ2-5 gives the whole variable domain GAGVSQSPRYKVTKRGQDVALRCDPISGHVSLYWYRQALGQGPEFLTYFNYEAQQDKSGLPNDRFSAERPEGSISTLTIQRTEQRDSAMYRCASSVDRGRETQYFGPGTRLLVL.

This sequence joins TRBV13 and TRBJ2-7, with 10 bases that match TRBD2. CDR3 length: 17 amino acids. The V gene's germline CDR1 is PRHDT and CDR2 FYEKMQ (reference sequence). V lost 4 bases to trimming and J lost 0 bases; unmatched junction nucleotides: 9. CDR3: CASSSGLAVRSSYEQYF. The DNA for the CDR3 is TGTGCCAGCAGCTCCGGACTAGCGGTTAGGAGCTCCTACGAGCAGTACTTC.

This chain links TRBV29-1 with TRBJ1-2; no reliable D call. Germline CDR1 is SQVTM and CDR2 is ANQGSEA. The length of the CDR3 is 16 residues. V lost 3 bases and J 4 bases, leaving 21 bases between the germline ends. CDR3 bases: TGCAGCGTTGATGTTTCGGCAGCGCCCCGGGGCTATGGCTACACCTTC. Translated: CSVDVSAAPRGYGYTF.

The gene calls are TRBV29-1 and TRBJ1-2, with TRBD1 identical over 8 bases. Trimming cost V 6 bases and J 6 bases; bases outside gene matches: 12. The CDR3 is made up of 14 amino acids. The V gene's germline CDR1 is SQVTM and CDR2 ANQGSEA. CDR3 amino acids: CSVMRGQGVNGYTF. As DNA, the CDR3 is TGCAGCGTAATGAGAGGACAGGGAGTTAATGGCTACACCTTC.

The V and J genes are TRBV27 and TRBJ1-1, with D hard to call. The CDR3 is made up of 14 amino acids. V was trimmed by 5 bases and J by 0 bases, leaving 10 bases between them. The germline gives CDR1 MNHEY, CDR2 SMNVEV (reference sequence). CDR3 DNA: TGTGCCAGCAGTCGACGGGGATTGAACACTGAAGCTTTCTTT. The encoded protein is CASSRRGLNTEAFF.

The gene calls are TRBV11-2 and TRBJ1-5, with TRBD1 as a possible D gene (5 bases). Germline loops: CDR1 SGHAT, CDR2 FQNNGV. This CDR3 is built from 15 residues. V shed 0 bases and J shed 4 bases, with 10 bases lying between them. The CDR3 protein is CASSLDTRQNQPQHF. CDR3 nucleotide sequence: TGTGCCAGCAGCTTAGATACGCGACAGAATCAGCCCCAGCATTTT.

The chain uses TRBV6-6 and TRBJ1-1; tentatively, D is TRBD1 (5 bases). V was shortened by 8 bases and J by 5 bases, with 15 bases between the two germline ends. This CDR3 has 13 amino acids. CDR1 is MNHNY, CDR2 SVGAGI, per germline (reference sequence). The CDR3 bases are TGTGCCAGCTTCCTGGGGGGTGGGACTGAAGCTTTCTTT. This translates into CASFLGGGTEAFF.

The rearrangement uses TRBV5-5 and TRBJ2-1; D gene unclear. CDR3 length: 14 amino acids. Deletions cut 6 bases from V and 0 bases from J, with 10 bases between. Germline loops: CDR1 SGHKS, CDR2 YYEKEE (reference sequence). CDR3 amino acids: CASTALHSYNEQFF. The CDR3 DNA sequence: TGTGCCAGCACCGCACTTCACTCCTACAATGAGCAGTTCTTC.

This chain joins TRBV19 and TRBJ2-1, with a weak D call TRBD1 (6 bases). Deletions cut 3 bases from V and 0 bases from J, with 15 bases between. Germline values: CDR1 LNHDA, CDR2 SQIVND (reference sequence). This CDR3 contains 17 residues. The CDR3 coding sequence is TGTGCCAGTAGTATTGCTGGGGGCCCGAGCTCCTACAATGAGCAGTTCTTC. This gives the protein CASSIAGGPSSYNEQFF.

V is TRBV5-1 and J is TRBJ2-3, with 9 positions matching TRBD2. V shed 7 bases and J 5 bases; nucleotides not matched to a gene: 8. This CDR3 has 14 residues. The germline CDR1 and CDR2 sequences are SGHRS and YFSETQ. The CDR3: CASSPGLALDTQYF. CDR3 sequence (DNA): TGCGCCAGCTCACCGGGACTAGCTTTAGATACGCAGTATTTT.

The chain uses TRBV9 and TRBJ2-2; 8 bases are shared with TRBD1. Germline CDR1 SGDLS, CDR2 YYNGEE. The CDR3 extends over 18 amino acids. With 0 bases clipped from V and 4 bases from J, the junction kept 11 bases outside the gene matches. Here the CDR3 reads CASSVVGGQGLFTGELFF. In DNA, the CDR3 is TGTGCCAGCAGCGTAGTCGGAGGACAGGGACTTTTCACCGGGGAGCTGTTTTTT.

The chain is built from TRBV19 and TRBJ2-7, with D tentatively TRBD1 (5 bases). V shed 2 bases and J shed 3 bases, with 11 bases lying between them. The length of the CDR3 is 14 residues. Germline CDR1 reads LNHDA; CDR2 reads SQIVND (reference sequence). The CDR3, as DNA: TGTGCCAGTAGTATAAGTGACAGCCTCTACGAGCAGTACTTC. It codes for CASSISDSLYEQYF.

The chain couples TRBV27 to TRBJ1-5, with D unresolved. Germline-derived CDR1 and CDR2 are MNHEY and SMNVEV (reference sequence). The V and J ends lost 5 bases and 7 bases respectively, with 15 bases between them. CDR3 length: 14 residues. The CDR3 DNA follows: TGTGCCAGCAGTGACACCCGAACCGGCCAGCCCCAGCATTTT. It translates to CASSDTRTGQPQHF.

This chain links TRBV5-4 with TRBJ2-3; the D gene is possibly TRBD2 (5 bases). CDR1 and CDR2 (germline): SGHNT, YYREEE (reference sequence). The CDR3 extends over 14 amino acids. Trimming shortened V by 4 bases and J by 6 bases, and 15 bases separated the two germline ends. The CDR3 protein is CASSSGLGRDTQYF. The DNA for the CDR3 is TGTGCCAGCAGCAGCGGACTGGGTAGGGATACGCAGTATTTT. Based on the CDR3 plus reference TRBV5-4 and TRBJ2-3, the full variable domain is ETGVTQSPTHLIKTRGQQVTLRCSSQSGHNTVSWYQQALGQGPQFIFQYYREEENGRGNFPPRFSGLQFPNYSSELNVNALELDDSALYLCASSSGLGRDTQYFGPGTRLTVL.

This clone was found once. The chain joins TRBV7-9 to TRBJ1-2, with no clear D. CDR1 and CDR2 from the germline V gene are SEHNR and FQNEAQ (reference sequence). Trimming cost V 0 bases and J 4 bases, with 6 bases left between them. The CDR3 length is 13 residues. This chain's CDR3 is CASSLAQAYGYTF. In nucleotides, the CDR3 is TGTGCCAGCAGCTTAGCGCAGGCCTATGGCTACACCTTC.